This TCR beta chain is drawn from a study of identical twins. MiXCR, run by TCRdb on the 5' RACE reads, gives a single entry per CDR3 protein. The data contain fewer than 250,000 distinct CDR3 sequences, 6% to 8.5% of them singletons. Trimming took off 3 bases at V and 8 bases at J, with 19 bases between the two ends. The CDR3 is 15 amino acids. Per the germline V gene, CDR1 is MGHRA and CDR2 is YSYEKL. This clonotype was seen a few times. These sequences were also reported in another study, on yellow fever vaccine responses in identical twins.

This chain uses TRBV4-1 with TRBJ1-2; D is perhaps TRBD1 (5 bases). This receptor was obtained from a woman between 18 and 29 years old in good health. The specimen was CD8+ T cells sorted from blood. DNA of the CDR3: TGCGCCAGCAGCCAGGCTTACGGGACGGGACGGGGCTACACCTTC. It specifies CASSQAYGTGRGYTF.